This T cell receptor beta chain stems from a study of identical twins. Points from the study as a whole: Analyses based on zero insertions could be partly confounded by invariant MAIT and iNKT cells.

Donors were all healthy Caucasians. Trimming shortened V by 1 base and J by 4 bases, and 4 bases separated the two germline ends. Germline V gene data show CDR1 as MDHEN and CDR2 as SYDVKM. This CDR3 spans 13 amino acids. MiXCR was run by TCRdb on the 5' RACE reads, yielding one entry per CDR3 protein. Among 1.5 million or so distinct CDR3 sequences listed, under 35% were seen once. This clonotype was found a few times. Its antigen remains unidentified. The TCR was taken from a newborn girl in good health. The sequenced material came from cord blood. The chain combines TRBV28 with TRBJ2-2; the D is unclear. CDR3 bases: TGTGCCAGCAGTTTATCCCCCACCGGGGAGCTGTTTTTT. This codes for CASSLSPTGELFF.